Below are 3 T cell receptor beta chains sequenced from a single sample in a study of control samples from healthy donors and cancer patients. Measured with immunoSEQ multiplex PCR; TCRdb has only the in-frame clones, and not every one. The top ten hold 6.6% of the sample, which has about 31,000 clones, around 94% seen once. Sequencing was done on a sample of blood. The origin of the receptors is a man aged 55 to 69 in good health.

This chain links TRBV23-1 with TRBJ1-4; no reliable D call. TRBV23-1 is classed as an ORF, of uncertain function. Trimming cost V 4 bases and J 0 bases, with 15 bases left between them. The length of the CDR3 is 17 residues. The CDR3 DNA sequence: TGCGCCAGCAGTCCCTCTCCCAGGACCGCAACTAATGAAAAACTGTTTTTT. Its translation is CASSPSPRTATNEKLFF.

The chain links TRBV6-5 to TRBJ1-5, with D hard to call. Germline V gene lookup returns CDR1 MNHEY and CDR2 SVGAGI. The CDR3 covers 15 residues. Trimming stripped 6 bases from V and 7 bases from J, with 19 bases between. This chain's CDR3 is CASRRSYQPEQPQHF. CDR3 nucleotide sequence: TGTGCCAGCAGGAGGAGCTACCAGCCGGAACAGCCCCAGCATTTT.

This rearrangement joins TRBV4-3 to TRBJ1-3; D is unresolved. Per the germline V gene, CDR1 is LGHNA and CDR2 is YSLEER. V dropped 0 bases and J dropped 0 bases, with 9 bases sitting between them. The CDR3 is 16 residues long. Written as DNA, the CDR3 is TGCGCCAGCAGCCAAGAATCGGATTACTCTGGAAACACCATATATTTT. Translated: CASSQESDYSGNTIYF.